Each of the 30 T cell receptor beta chains below was sequenced from the same sample in a study of blood T cell repertoires in COVID-19. Method: immunoSEQ multiplex PCR; TCRdb's copy keeps in-frame clones and lacks some. The data contain around 160,000 clones, about 81% of them seen just once; the ten biggest clones take up about a tenth. Sequences were obtained from peripheral blood. Receptors were obtained from a human donor in a cohort sampled during active COVID-19.

The chain carries TRBV6-2 or TRBV6-3 and TRBJ1-2, with no clear D. V was shortened by 4 bases and J by 11 bases, with 11 bases between the two germline ends. The V gene's germline CDR1 is MNHEY and CDR2 SVGEGT. The CDR3 is 11 amino acids. The CDR3 loop is CASSSAGPYTF. CDR3 sequence (DNA): TGTGCCAGCAGTTCGGCAGGCCCGTACACCTTC.

The V gene is TRBV7-2, the J gene TRBJ2-5; 16 positions match TRBD2. CDR1 is SGHTA and CDR2 is FQGNSA in the germline V gene. V was clipped by 6 bases and J by 2 bases; unmatched bases: 9. This CDR3 comprises 18 residues. Written as DNA, the CDR3 is TGTGCCAGCAGAAAAGGAGTGGGACTAGCGGGGGGGCAAGAGACCCAGTACTTC. Encoded protein: CASRKGVGLAGGQETQYF.

The V and J genes are TRBV30 and TRBJ2-2; D perhaps matches TRBD2 (7 bases). Per germline, CDR1 GTSNPN and CDR2 SVGIG (reference sequence). CDR3 length: 14 residues. Deletions cut 5 bases from V and 0 bases from J, with 10 bases between. DNA of the CDR3: TGTGCCTGGTGGGGGGGCGCGAACACCGGGGAGCTGTTTTTT. Translated, it gives CAWWGGANTGELFF. The full variable domain, in which reference TRBV30 and TRBJ2-2 provide the parts outside the CDR3, is SQTIHQWPATLVQPVGSPLSLECTVEGTSNPNLYWYRQAAGRGLQLLFYSVGIGQISSEVPQNLSASRPQDRQFILSSKKLLLSDSGFYLCAWWGGANTGELFFGEGSRLTVL.

This clone was observed a single time. The chain carries TRBV5-4 and TRBJ1-2, with D possibly matching TRBD1 (5 bases). V was cut by 0 bases and J by 8 bases, with 14 bases left in between. Germline V lookup: CDR1 SGHNT, CDR2 YYREEE (reference sequence). CDR3 length: 14 amino acids. The CDR3 DNA reads TGTGCCAGCAGCTTGGGTATTAGGGGTGGAGGCTACACCTTC. It specifies CASSLGIRGGGYTF.

J is TRBJ2-3 and V is TRBV7-6; a possible D gene is TRBD1 (5 bases). Germline values: CDR1 SGHVS, CDR2 FNYEAQ. CDR3 size: 14 residues. Trimming removed 1 base at V and 4 bases at J, with 9 bases between. The CDR3 reads CASSLERGPDTQYF. The CDR3 bases are TGTGCCAGCAGCTTAGAAAGGGGCCCAGATACGCAGTATTTT.

V usage is TRBV29-1 and J usage is TRBJ2-1, with a weak D call TRBD1 (6 bases). The CDR3 has 10 residues. V was pared by 7 bases and J by 9 bases, with 10 bases between. In germline, CDR1 is SQVTM, CDR2 ANQGSEA. CDR3 protein: CSAGTPEQFF. In DNA form, the CDR3 reads TGCAGCGCGGGGACACCTGAGCAGTTCTTC.

This clone turned up a few times. The gene calls are TRBV21-1 and TRBJ1-1; the D call TRBD1 from the table was never checked on the DNA. TRBV21-1 is reported as a pseudogene. The CDR3 loop spans 14 amino acids. The CDR3 here is CAREDRVSTTEAFF. CDR3 bases: TGTGCCAGAGAAGACAGGGTATCTACCACTGAAGCTTTCTTT.

This chain connects TRBV27 to TRBJ2-7; 10 bases are a match to TRBD2. V gave up 5 bases and J gave up 2 bases; unmatched junction bases: 3. Germline lookup yields CDR1 MNHEY and CDR2 SMNVEV (reference sequence). The length of the CDR3 is 14 residues. CDR3 DNA: TGTGCCAGCAGTACCGGGACTAGCGCCTACGAGCAGTACTTC. It codes for CASSTGTSAYEQYF.

CDR3 in amino acids: CASRPDRASTQYF. For the CDR3, the DNA is TGTGCCAGCAGGCCGGACAGGGCGAGTACGCAGTATTTT. The chain carries TRBV6-5 and TRBJ2-3, with 8 nucleotides matching TRBD1. This CDR3 has 13 residues. The junction had 7 bases not matched to a gene; V was cut back by 6 bases and J by 8 bases. Germline CDR1 is MNHEY and CDR2 is SVGAGI.

The chain uses TRBV2 and TRBJ1-5, with TRBD1 matching 12 bases. This CDR3 has 16 residues. The V and J ends lost 4 bases and 6 bases, in that order; junction bases with no gene match: 7. Germline V gene lookup returns CDR1 SNHLY and CDR2 FYNNEI. CDR3 sequence: CASSASGTGGSQPQHF. CDR3 nucleotide sequence: TGTGCCAGCAGTGCATCCGGGACAGGGGGCAGTCAGCCCCAGCATTTT.

The rearrangement joins TRBV27 to TRBJ2-1; 12 positions agree with TRBD2. From germline, CDR1 is MNHEY and CDR2 SMNVEV (reference sequence). The CDR3 covers 20 residues. The V gene end was trimmed by 5 bases and the J gene end by 0 bases; junction bases not matched to a gene: 14. The chain's CDR3 is CASSSFWTSGDSSSYNEQFF. DNA of the CDR3: TGTGCCAGCAGTAGTTTTTGGACTAGCGGGGATTCAAGCTCCTACAATGAGCAGTTCTTC.

CDR3 nucleotides: TGTGCCAGCAGCTTAGGCCAGGGGCCCTACACAGATACGCAGTATTTT. Its protein product is CASSLGQGPYTDTQYF. The chain couples TRBV7-2 to TRBJ2-3; the D gene is possibly TRBD1 (6 bases). V gave up 1 base and J gave up 2 bases, with 13 bases separating them. The CDR3 contains 16 residues. From germline, CDR1 is SGHTA and CDR2 FQGNSA.

This clone was detected only a few times. The chain combines TRBV19 with TRBJ2-1, with 10 positions matching TRBD2. This CDR3 comprises 14 residues. Germline V lookup: CDR1 LNHDA, CDR2 SQIVND (reference sequence). The CDR3 reads CGASSGSSYNEQFF. The CDR3 region has the DNA TGTGGCGCCTCTAGCGGGAGCTCCTACAATGAGCAGTTCTTC.

This clone was detected ten times or more. The chain employs TRBV3-1 (or the pseudogene TRBV3-2) and TRBJ2-5; 11 nucleotides line up with TRBD1. The V gene end was trimmed by 0 bases and the J gene end by 5 bases; junction bases not matched to a gene: 11. The length of the CDR3 is 18 residues. Germline values: CDR1 LGHDT, CDR2 YNNKEL (reference sequence). The CDR3 loop is CASSQDPDRGPNLETQYF. In DNA, the CDR3 is TGTGCCAGCAGCCAAGATCCGGACAGGGGGCCTAACCTGGAGACCCAGTACTTC.

This chain joins TRBV27 and TRBJ2-7, with 7 nucleotides matching TRBD1. The CDR3 extends over 15 amino acids. CDR1 and CDR2 from the germline V gene are MNHEY and SMNVEV (reference sequence). After removal of 7 bases from V and 2 bases from J, the junction contained 11 bases not matched to a gene. CDR3 region: CASTIQKGATYEQYF. Written as DNA, the CDR3 is TGTGCCAGCACCATTCAAAAGGGGGCCACCTACGAGCAGTACTTC.

This chain links TRBV6-4 with TRBJ1-1; TRBD1 is a possible D gene (6 bases). Germline CDR1 MRHNA, CDR2 SNTAGT. V lost 0 bases to trimming and J lost 9 bases, with 8 bases between them. The CDR3 totals 12 residues. This CDR3 reads CASSDSQGKAFF. The CDR3 coding sequence is TGTGCCAGCAGTGACTCACAGGGCAAAGCTTTCTTT.

This clone qualifies as medium-sized. The germline gene is not matched at one end of the junction; a read error may be the cause. V gene TRBV30 combines with J gene TRBJ2-2, with 7 bases matching TRBD2. The CDR3 totals 11 residues. In germline, CDR1 is GTSNPN, CDR2 SVGIG (reference sequence). In DNA form, the CDR3 reads TGTGCCTGGAGTTGGGAGGGAGAACTTTCTTTT. This codes for CAWSWEGELSF.

J is TRBJ2-1 and V is TRBV6-6, with 9 bases matching TRBD2. Losses at the gene ends were 0 bases for V and 10 bases for J; bases not matched to a gene: 10. CDR3 size: 16 residues. Germline values: CDR1 MNHNY, CDR2 SVGAGI (reference sequence). As DNA, the CDR3 is TGTGCCAGCAGTTACTCTGGGCGGGGGGGCTTGGACGAGCAGTTCTTC. Its protein product is CASSYSGRGGLDEQFF.

This chain connects TRBV2 to TRBJ2-7; weak D call: TRBD1 (5 bases). CDR3 length: 13 residues. Trimming took 9 bases from V and 0 from J, leaving 12 bases between them. Germline CDR1 is SNHLY and CDR2 is FYNNEI. CDR3 DNA sequence: TGTGCCAGGGAAGACAGAAACTCCTACGAGCAGTACTTC. Translating it yields CAREDRNSYEQYF.

This clone was counted between two and nine times. This chain joins TRBV6-6 and TRBJ2-7; weak D call: TRBD2 (5 bases). Germline CDR1 MNHNY, CDR2 SVGAGI (reference sequence). This CDR3 has 12 residues. V dropped 8 bases and J dropped 4 bases, with 12 bases sitting between them. The CDR3 protein is CASGSKRYEQYF. The CDR3 region has the DNA TGTGCCAGCGGGAGCAAGCGGTACGAGCAGTACTTC.

V gene TRBV5-8 combines with J gene TRBJ1-5; 8 bases match TRBD1. The length of the CDR3 is 14 residues. In germline, CDR1 is SGHTS, CDR2 YDEGEE. V trimming: 5 bases; J trimming: 4 bases; junction bases outside the gene matches: 5. The CDR3 DNA sequence: TGTGCCAGCAGTCCCGGACAGGGTAATCAGCCCCAGCATTTT. As protein: CASSPGQGNQPQHF.

For the CDR3, the DNA is TGTGCCAGTAGGCGACAGCTATATCAGCCCCAGCATTTT. Translation: CASRRQLYQPQHF. This chain links TRBV19 with TRBJ1-5; perhaps TRBD1 as D (5 bases). Trimming removed 6 bases at V and 5 bases at J, with 11 bases between. The CDR3 sequence is 13 residues long. The germline gives CDR1 LNHDA, CDR2 SQIVND (reference sequence).

This chain connects TRBV5-4 to TRBJ2-5, with D possibly TRBD2 on 5 matching bases. The CDR3 runs 15 residues. Germline CDR1 reads SGHNT; CDR2 reads YYREEE (reference sequence). Deletions cut 5 bases from V and 0 bases from J, with 14 bases between. This CDR3 reads CASRREKLDQETQYF. In DNA form, the CDR3 reads TGTGCCAGCAGGAGGGAAAAACTGGACCAAGAGACCCAGTACTTC.

The chain uses TRBV24-1 and TRBJ2-2, with D possibly being TRBD1 (5 bases). The CDR3 is made up of 14 amino acids. V was pared by 9 bases and J by 1 base, with 11 bases between. Per the germline V gene, CDR1 is KGHDR and CDR2 is SFDVKD. CDR3 residues: CATALRGNTGELFF. The CDR3 DNA sequence: TGTGCCACCGCCCTTAGGGGGAACACCGGGGAGCTGTTTTTT.

The chain carries TRBV7-9 and TRBJ2-7, with D possibly TRBD1 on 6 matching bases. V lost 3 bases and J lost 0, with 9 bases in between. The CDR3 extends over 14 amino acids. Germline lookup yields CDR1 SEHNR and CDR2 FQNEAQ (reference sequence). CDR3 DNA: TGTGCCAGCAGCTTGGGACAAAGCTCCTACGAGCAGTACTTC. Translated, it gives CASSLGQSSYEQYF.

This chain uses TRBV24-1 with TRBJ2-3; no clear D gene. Trimming left V 4 bases short and J 2 bases short, with 9 bases between. Germline loops: CDR1 KGHDR, CDR2 SFDVKD. The CDR3 is made up of 14 amino acids. CDR3 loop: CATSDPTITDTQYF. The CDR3 DNA reads as TGTGCCACCAGTGACCCGACAATCACAGATACGCAGTATTTT.

The J gene is TRBJ1-3, the V gene TRBV5-1; 8 bases align to TRBD1. This CDR3 region has 16 residues. The junction had 3 bases not matched to a gene; V was cut back by 0 bases and J by 1 base. CDR1 and CDR2 from the germline V gene are SGHRS and YFSETQ. The CDR3 bases are TGCGCCAGCAGCTTGGTGACAGGGGATTCTGGAAACACCATATATTTT. Its protein product is CASSLVTGDSGNTIYF. Full variable domain (rest looked up from reference TRBV5-1 and TRBJ1-3): KAGVTQTPRYLIKTRGQQVTLSCSPISGHRSVSWYQQTPGQGLQFLFEYFSETQRNKGNFPGRFSGRQFSNSRSEMNVSTLELGDSALYLCASSLVTGDSGNTIYFGEGSWLTVV.

This clone was seen at least ten times. The V call is TRBV18, the J call TRBJ1-2, with 12 bases identical to TRBD1. Per the germline V gene, CDR1 is KGHSH and CDR2 is LQKENI. V was pared by 6 bases and J by 7 bases, with 15 bases of the junction left unmatched. This CDR3 comprises 17 residues. The CDR3 here is CASSPLGTGGEFAGYTF. CDR3 DNA sequence: TGTGCCAGCTCCCCCCTCGGGACAGGGGGCGAATTTGCTGGCTACACCTTC.

V is TRBV27 and J is TRBJ1-2; a possible D gene is TRBD1 (5 bases). This CDR3 is 13 amino acids long. The V end lost 7 bases, the J end lost 8 bases, and 17 bases lay between the germline ends. In germline, CDR1 is MNHEY, CDR2 SMNVEV (reference sequence). For the CDR3, the DNA is TGTGCCAGCACCCCGAGCAGGGAGGAAGGCTACACCTTC. The encoded protein is CASTPSREEGYTF.

This clone was seen only a few times. V is TRBV7-8 and J is TRBJ2-2, with D maybe TRBD1 (6 bases). The CDR3 runs 15 residues. Germline V lookup: CDR1 SGHVS, CDR2 FQNEAQ. Trimming removed 2 bases from V and 4 bases from J, with 11 bases in between. DNA for the CDR3: TGTGCCAGCAGCTTAATACAGGGACGCACCGGGGAGCTGTTTTTT. Translating gives CASSLIQGRTGELFF.